This entry features one T cell receptor (beta chain) sequence. What antigen it recognizes has not been identified. Per-base quality was not reported, and no clone a single base away is much larger than it. The data were obtained in a study of beta chain features in type 1 diabetes listed by TCRdb under 2018. Context from the whole study: Mean age, gender distribution, total cell number and subset yield did not differ between patients and healthy donors. Whereas all 28 donors provided naive and central memory subsets, regulatory and stem cell-like memory subsets were isolated from just 8 patients and roughly 8 healthy donors. In the study, TCRB repertoires of sorted circulating CD4+ T cell subsets from recently diagnosed type 1 diabetes patients were compared with those of matched healthy donors. A total of roughly 100 million sorted cells were examined across all samples, and the number of cells per subset was strongly correlated with RNA yield. Findings and caveats that apply to the study as a whole: Because cDNA was sequenced instead of genomic DNA, highly expressing activated cells could be over-represented, though the groups showed no difference in activation or CD3 levels. Only small numbers of individuals were included in the HLA sub-analyses, which left unresolved whether HLA type had any influence on TCRB rearrangement. Type 1 diabetes patients showed a moderate but significant shortening of TCRB CDR3 length in all four CD4+ subsets. Naive, central memory and regulatory TCRB repertoires appeared to be more similar among patients than among healthy donors. PCR might favor shorter templates, but patient and control samples were amplified and corrected together, so any skew would affect both groups equally. At VDJ recombination sites, type 1 diabetes patients had fewer insertions and more deleted nucleotides, which implies abnormalities in thymic rearrangement.

The CDR3, cysteine through phenylalanine, is 15 amino acids long. Only CDR3 DNA is held: 45 bases, read in frame from base 1. CDR1 and CDR2 are read off the germline V gene as SQVTM and ANQGSEA. V ends up 5 bases short and J 2 bases short, with an unmatched junction base count of 11. A single peripheral blood draw of 90 to 150 mL on average was collected from each donor into heparinised tubes. A BD FACSAria II and a panel including CD45RO, CCR7, CD25, CD127, CD95 and CD27 were used to sort naive, central memory, regulatory and stem cell-like memory CD4+ T cells. All sorted populations exceeded 98% purity. Right away, PBMCs were isolated by Lymphoprep density gradient centrifugation and were stained directly, with no culture step. To minimize batch effects, samples were stained and sorted in pairs, one healthy donor with one patient per experiment. The entire isolated RNA was reverse transcribed using the High Capacity cDNA Reverse Transcription Kit, and thus expressed TCRB transcripts were sequenced. Naive, central memory and regulatory T cell samples underwent deep immunoSEQ sequencing, averaging around 4 million total reads per sample. Sorted cells were lysed in RLT buffer, and RNA was extracted using DNase-treated RNeasy Micro or Mini kits according to cell number. Each cell subset was processed separately to prevent cross-contamination, with patient and healthy donor samples processed together. The immunoSEQ multiplex PCR was used to amplify TCRB sequences from cDNA, yielding 87-bp fragments that span the CDR3 region. The amplicons were sequenced using the Illumina HiSeq platform. The study's processing was this. Synthetic template baselines were used to correct PCR bias computationally, reads within Hamming distance 2 were collapsed, and singletons that could not be merged were discarded. By aligning reads against IMGT, V, D and J genes, CDR3 length, and insertions or deletions at six rearrangement sites were assigned. Within each subset, clonotype counts were normalized to the number of sorted cells before true diversity and Gini coefficients were calculated with the tcR R package. Repertoire sharing was quantified using the overlap coefficient calculated on TCRB nucleotide sequences. As a proxy for the pre-selection repertoire, out-of-frame TCRB sequences from naive cells were analyzed. Sourced from immuneACCESS, this table was stored by TCRdb with only in-frame sequences that have V and J called. A share of the clones is absent; for the studies checked, an unresolved V gene accounts for under half, and the remainder has no known explanation. V and J calls and clone size come straight from that table; D and trimming were deduced from the DNA. The sample table records some 200,000 clones; approximately 16% of these occur just once. The ten largest make up 0.085% of the sample.

Sequencing was carried out using naive CD4+ T cells from blood. The intended sense of this specimen's cell subset or site label: true naive CD4+ T cells. The V and J segments used are TRBV29-1 and TRBJ1-2; 7 central nucleotides agree with TRBD1. The receptor's source is a man aged 25 to 45 with type 1 diabetes. The nucleotide sequence reads TGCAGCGTTCTCGACCAGACAGGGTCGAACTATGGCTACACCTTC. The resulting protein is CSVLDQTGSNYGYTF.